This note documents a single T cell receptor (beta chain) sequence. Germline CDR1 and CDR2: MDHEN and SYDVKM. The CDR3 is 20 residues long. With 4 bases clipped from V and 3 bases from J, the junction kept 23 bases outside the gene matches. These data originate in a study of T cell changes during pregnancy in multiple sclerosis. Clones were sequenced by immunoSEQ multiplex PCR, and TCRdb holds only the in-frame ones, with some missing. This sample has around 88,000 clones; approximately 92% occur once, and the top ten carry over 2%. Sequenced material: peripheral blood, taken in the first trimester of pregnancy. This sequence originates from a female donor with multiple sclerosis, enrolled in a pregnancy study. The chain employs TRBV28 and TRBJ2-7; 8 nucleotides line up with TRBD2. The CDR3 DNA is TGTGCCAGCAGTTCGCACGGCAAAAAACCGGGACTAGGGGGGAACTACGAGCAGTACTTC. The encoded protein is CASSSHGKKPGLGGNYEQYF.